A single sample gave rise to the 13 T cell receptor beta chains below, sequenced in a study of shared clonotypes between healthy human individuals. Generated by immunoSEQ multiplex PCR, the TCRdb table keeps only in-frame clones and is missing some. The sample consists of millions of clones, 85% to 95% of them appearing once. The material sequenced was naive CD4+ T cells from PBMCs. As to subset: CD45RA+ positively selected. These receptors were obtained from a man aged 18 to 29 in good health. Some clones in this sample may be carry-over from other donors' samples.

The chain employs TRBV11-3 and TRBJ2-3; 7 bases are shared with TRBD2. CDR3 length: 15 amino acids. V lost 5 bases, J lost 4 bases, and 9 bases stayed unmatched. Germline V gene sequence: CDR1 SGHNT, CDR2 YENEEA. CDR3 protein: CASSPDGGSADTQYF. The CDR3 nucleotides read TGTGCCAGCAGCCCCGACGGGGGGAGCGCAGATACGCAGTATTTT.

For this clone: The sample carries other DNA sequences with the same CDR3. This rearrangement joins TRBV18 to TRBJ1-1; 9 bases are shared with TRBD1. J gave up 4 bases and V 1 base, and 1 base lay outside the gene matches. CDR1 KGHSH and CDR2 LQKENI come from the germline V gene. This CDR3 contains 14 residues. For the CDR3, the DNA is TGTGCCAGCTCACCACTGGGACAGGGCACTGAAGCTTTCTTT. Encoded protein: CASSPLGQGTEAFF.

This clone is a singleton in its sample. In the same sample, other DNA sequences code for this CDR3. The CDR3 nucleotides are TGTGCCAGCTCACCCGTTGCCGGCTCCCAAGAGACCCAGTACTTC. As protein: CASSPVAGSQETQYF. This chain joins TRBV18 and TRBJ2-5; D gene unclear. Trimming took 3 bases from V and 1 from J, leaving 12 bases between them. Per germline, CDR1 KGHSH and CDR2 LQKENI. The CDR3 has 15 amino acids.

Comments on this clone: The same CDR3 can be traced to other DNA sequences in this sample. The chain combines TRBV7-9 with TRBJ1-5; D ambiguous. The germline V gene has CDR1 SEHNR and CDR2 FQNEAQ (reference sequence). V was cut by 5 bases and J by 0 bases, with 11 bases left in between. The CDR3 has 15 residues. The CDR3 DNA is TGTGCCAGCAGCCTTTCGGGTCTTAGCAATCAGCCCCAGCATTTT. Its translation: CASSLSGLSNQPQHF.

The CDR3 coding sequence is TGTGCCAGCAGCGTAGCGGTCCTAGCGTACCCCGGGGAGCTGTTTTTT. Its translation is CASSVAVLAYPGELFF. The rearrangement joins TRBV9 to TRBJ2-2; TRBD2 might be the D (6 bases). This CDR3 is built from 16 residues. CDR1 is SGDLS, CDR2 YYNGEE, per germline. The germline V and J ends were trimmed by 0 bases and 6 bases, with 15 bases remaining between them. The variable domain in full, with the rest retrieved from reference TRBV9 and TRBJ2-2, is DSGVTQTPKHLITATGQRVTLRCSPRSGDLSVYWYQQSLDQGLQFLIQYYNGEERAKGNILERFSAQQFPDLHSELNLSSLELGDSALYFCASSVAVLAYPGELFFGEGSRLTVL.

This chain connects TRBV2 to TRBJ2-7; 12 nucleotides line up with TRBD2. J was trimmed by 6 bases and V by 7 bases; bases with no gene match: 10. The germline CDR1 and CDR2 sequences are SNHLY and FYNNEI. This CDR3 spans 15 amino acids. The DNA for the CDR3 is TGTGCCAGCATCGATGGACTAGCGGGGTCCGGCGAGCAGTACTTC. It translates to CASIDGLAGSGEQYF.

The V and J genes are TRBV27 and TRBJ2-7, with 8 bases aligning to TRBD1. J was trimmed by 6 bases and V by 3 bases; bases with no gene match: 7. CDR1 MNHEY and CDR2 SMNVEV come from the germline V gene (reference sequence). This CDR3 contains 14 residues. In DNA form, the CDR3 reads TGTGCCAGCAGTTTTTTTCAGGGGGCGAGCGAGCAGTACTTC. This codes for CASSFFQGASEQYF.

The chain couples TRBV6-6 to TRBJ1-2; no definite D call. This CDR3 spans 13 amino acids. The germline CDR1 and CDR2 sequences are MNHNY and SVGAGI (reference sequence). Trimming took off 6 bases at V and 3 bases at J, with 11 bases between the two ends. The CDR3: CASSDGLHYGYTF. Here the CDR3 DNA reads TGTGCCAGCAGCGATGGGCTTCACTATGGCTACACCTTC.

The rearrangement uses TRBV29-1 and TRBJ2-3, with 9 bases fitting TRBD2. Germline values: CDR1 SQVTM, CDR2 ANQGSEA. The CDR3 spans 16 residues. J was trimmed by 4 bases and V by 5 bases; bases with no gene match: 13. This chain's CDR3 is CSVRKAGGPRADTQYF. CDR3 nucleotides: TGCAGCGTTAGGAAAGCGGGAGGTCCTAGGGCAGATACGCAGTATTTT.

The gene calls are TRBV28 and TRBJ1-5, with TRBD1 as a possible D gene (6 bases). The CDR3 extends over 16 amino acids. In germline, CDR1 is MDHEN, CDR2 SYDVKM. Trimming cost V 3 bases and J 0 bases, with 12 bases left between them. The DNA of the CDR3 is TGTGCCAGCAGTTTTCAGGGGCAACTTAGCAATCAGCCCCAGCATTTT. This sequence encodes CASSFQGQLSNQPQHF. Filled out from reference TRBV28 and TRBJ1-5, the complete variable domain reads DVKVTQSSRYLVKRTGEKVFLECVQDMDHENMFWYRQDPGLGLRLIYFSYDVKMKEKGDIPEGYSVSREKKERFSLILESASTNQTSMYLCASSFQGQLSNQPQHFGDGTRLSIL.

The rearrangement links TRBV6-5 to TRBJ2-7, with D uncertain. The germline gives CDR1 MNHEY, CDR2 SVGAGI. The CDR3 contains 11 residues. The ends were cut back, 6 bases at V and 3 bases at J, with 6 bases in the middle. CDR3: CASRQFYEQYF. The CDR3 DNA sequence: TGTGCCAGCAGACAATTCTACGAGCAGTACTTC.

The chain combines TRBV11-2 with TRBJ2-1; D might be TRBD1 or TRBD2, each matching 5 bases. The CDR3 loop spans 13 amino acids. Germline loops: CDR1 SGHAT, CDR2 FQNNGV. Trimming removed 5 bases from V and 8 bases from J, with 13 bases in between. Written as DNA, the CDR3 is TGTGCCAGCAGCCCAAGGGACGCCGATGAGCAGTTCTTC. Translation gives CASSPRDADEQFF.

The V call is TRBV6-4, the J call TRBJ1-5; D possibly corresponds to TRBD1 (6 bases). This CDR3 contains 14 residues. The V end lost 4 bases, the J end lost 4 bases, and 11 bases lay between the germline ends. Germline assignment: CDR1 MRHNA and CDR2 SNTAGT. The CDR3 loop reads CASSAEGGNQPQHF. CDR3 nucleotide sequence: TGTGCCAGCAGTGCGGAGGGGGGGAATCAGCCCCAGCATTTT.